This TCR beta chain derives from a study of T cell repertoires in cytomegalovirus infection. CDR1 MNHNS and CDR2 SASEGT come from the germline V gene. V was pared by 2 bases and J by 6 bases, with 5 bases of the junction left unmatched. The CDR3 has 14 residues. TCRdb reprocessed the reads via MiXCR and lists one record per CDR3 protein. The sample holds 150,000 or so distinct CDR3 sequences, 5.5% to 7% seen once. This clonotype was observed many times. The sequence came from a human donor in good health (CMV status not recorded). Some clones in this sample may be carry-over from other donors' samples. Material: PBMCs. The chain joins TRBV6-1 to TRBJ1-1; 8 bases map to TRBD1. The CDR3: CASSEQGAGPEAFF. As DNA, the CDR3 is TGTGCCAGCAGTGAACAGGGGGCGGGTCCTGAAGCTTTCTTT.